The 30 T cell receptor beta chains below were found in one sample sequenced in a study of cytomegalovirus exposure and HLA in healthy donors (dated by TCRdb to about 2017). Libraries were built with the immunoSEQ multiplex PCR assay. For the multiplex PCR, a mixture combining 60 forward primers for TCR Vbeta segments and 13 reverse primers for TCR Jbeta segments was used. This immuneACCESS table, as held by TCRdb, lists in-frame sequences with V and J called but not all clones. Of the missing ones, under half trace to an unresolved V gene in checked studies; the others have no known cause. A total of about 210,000 clones appear in this sample, under 85% of them only once. The biggest ten clones account for roughly 10% of the sample. Sequencing was performed on PBMCs. These receptors originate from a woman in her forties or fifties in good health and CMV-seropositive.

This chain links TRBV6-6 with TRBJ1-4, with D perhaps matching TRBD1 (5 bases). The germline CDR1 and CDR2 sequences are MNHNY and SVGAGI (reference sequence). CDR3 size: 12 residues. Trimming stripped 1 base from V and 10 bases from J, with 7 bases between. The CDR3 sequence: CASSYLQGKLFF. CDR3 sequence (DNA): TGTGCCAGCAGTTACTTGCAGGGAAAACTGTTTTTT.

As regards this clone: Other DNA sequences of this sample code for an identical CDR3. The chain combines TRBV6-1 with TRBJ2-7, with D uncertain. Trimming took off 6 bases at V and 7 bases at J, with 19 bases between the two ends. CDR1 is MNHNS and CDR2 is SASEGT in the germline V gene. This CDR3 region has 14 residues. Here the CDR3 reads CASSIFRQPQEQYF. CDR3 sequence (DNA): TGTGCCAGCAGCATCTTCCGACAACCCCAGGAGCAGTACTTC.

DNA for the CDR3: TGTGCCAGCAGTTTAAGGACAGGGGGATCGAATGAGCAGTTCTTC. Its protein product is CASSLRTGGSNEQFF. The chain employs TRBV27 and TRBJ2-1; TRBD1 aligns across 10 bases. CDR3 size: 15 residues. Germline CDR1 is MNHEY and CDR2 is SMNVEV (reference sequence). The junction had 5 bases not matched to a gene; V was cut back by 2 bases and J by 7 bases.

The rearrangement uses TRBV7-3 and TRBJ2-7; D call uncertain. This CDR3 spans 15 amino acids. Germline CDR1 reads SGHTA; CDR2 reads FQGTGA. The V end was cut by 0 bases, the J end by 3 bases, with 12 bases between. CDR3 loop: CASSLTAQNRYEQYF. CDR3 nucleotides: TGTGCCAGCAGCTTAACGGCTCAGAACCGCTACGAGCAGTACTTC.

This chain connects TRBV4-2 to TRBJ1-2; D uncertain. Germline assignment: CDR1 LGHNA and CDR2 YNFKEQ. V was pared by 4 bases and J by 5 bases, with 17 bases between. CDR3 length: 15 residues. This CDR3 reads CASSRLGTGSYGYTF. The CDR3 DNA sequence: TGTGCCAGCAGCCGCCTGGGTACGGGAAGTTATGGCTACACCTTC.

This clone occurred once. The V gene is TRBV29-1, the J gene TRBJ1-3; TRBD1 might be the D (6 bases). Germline V CDR1 and CDR2: SQVTM, ANQGSEA. With 5 bases removed from V and 2 bases from J, the gap between germline ends came to 10 bases. CDR3 size: 13 residues. CDR3 coding DNA: TGCAGCGTTTTGCAGGGGCCTGGAAACACCATATATTTT. Translating it yields CSVLQGPGNTIYF.

The V gene is TRBV5-4, the J gene TRBJ1-2; maybe TRBD1 (6 bases). Germline assignment: CDR1 SGHNT and CDR2 YYREEE (reference sequence). This CDR3 has 16 amino acids. V gave up 4 bases and J gave up 0 bases, with 16 bases separating them. As DNA, the CDR3 is TGTGCCAGCAGCCAAGGGGGACAAGTACCTAACTATGGCTACACCTTC. It is translated as CASSQGGQVPNYGYTF.

The CDR3 DNA reads TGTGCCAGCAGTCCCCCATCCGGGAGCTACAATGAGCAGTTCTTC. Encoded protein: CASSPPSGSYNEQFF. This chain uses TRBV28 with TRBJ2-1; perhaps TRBD2 as D (6 bases). This CDR3 is built from 15 residues. Trimming removed 5 bases at V and 3 bases at J, with 14 bases between. In germline, CDR1 is MDHEN, CDR2 SYDVKM.

This clone was observed a single time. The chain links TRBV9 to TRBJ1-2; D unclear. The ends were cut back, 4 bases at V and 12 bases at J, with 22 bases in the middle. The CDR3 runs to 14 residues. Germline values: CDR1 SGDLS, CDR2 YYNGEE. In nucleotides, the CDR3 is TGTGCCAGCAGCCCCCGCCCAGAAGGGAAGGAGGACACCTTC. It specifies CASSPRPEGKEDTF. Together with reference TRBV9 and TRBJ1-2, the CDR3 gives the full variable domain: DSGVTQTPKHLITATGQRVTLRCSPRSGDLSVYWYQQSLDQGLQFLIQYYNGEERAKGNILERFSAQQFPDLHSELNLSSLELGDSALYFCASSPRPEGKEDTFGSGTRLTVV.

This clone was counted a few times. The gene calls are TRBV29-1 and TRBJ2-7; 9 bases map to TRBD1. From germline, CDR1 is SQVTM and CDR2 ANQGSEA. V lost 6 bases and J lost 4; bases outside the gene matches: 13. This CDR3 contains 15 residues. The CDR3 region is CSVEGTGGGGYEQYF. CDR3 DNA sequence: TGCAGCGTGGAGGGTACAGGGGGCGGGGGTTACGAGCAGTACTTC.

The CDR3 loop is CASSISSTGAGIENEQYF. The CDR3 DNA reads as TGTGCCAGTAGTATCTCTTCGACAGGGGCAGGTATAGAAAACGAGCAGTACTTC. This chain links TRBV19 with TRBJ2-7; 8 bases are shared with TRBD1. This CDR3 has 18 residues. Losses at the gene ends were 3 bases for V and 5 bases for J; bases not matched to a gene: 18. CDR1 LNHDA and CDR2 SQIVND come from the germline V gene (reference sequence).

The chain has TRBV4-1 and TRBJ2-2, with a possible D match to TRBD2 (6 bases). Germline values: CDR1 MGHRA, CDR2 YSYEKL. V lost 0 bases and J lost 5, with 10 bases in between. There are 15 residues in the CDR3. CDR3: CASSQDVGGTGELFF. CDR3 nucleotides: TGCGCCAGCAGCCAAGACGTGGGAGGAACCGGGGAGCTGTTTTTT.

The rearrangement joins TRBV28 to TRBJ2-7; 8 nucleotides align to TRBD1. CDR1 and CDR2 from the germline V gene are MDHEN and SYDVKM. With 4 bases clipped from V and 0 bases from J, the junction kept 5 bases outside the gene matches. This CDR3 region has 15 residues. CDR3 in amino acids: CASSSQGASSYEQYF. The CDR3 region has the DNA TGTGCCAGCAGTTCTCAGGGGGCCAGCTCCTACGAGCAGTACTTC.

This chain uses TRBV7-2 with TRBJ2-2; TRBD1 agrees at 8 bases. The CDR3 sequence is 17 residues long. Germline loops: CDR1 SGHTA, CDR2 FQGNSA. The V segment lost 1 base and the J segment 6 bases; nucleotides outside the gene matches: 10. CDR3 amino acids: CASSLDFQGARSGELFF. The CDR3 DNA reads as TGTGCCAGCAGCTTAGATTTTCAGGGGGCGCGGTCCGGGGAGCTGTTTTTT.

The genes are TRBV28 and TRBJ1-2; tentative D call: TRBD1 (5 bases). The ends were cut back, 7 bases at V and 4 bases at J, with 25 bases in the middle. The CDR3 covers 17 residues. Germline V gives CDR1 MDHEN, CDR2 SYDVKM. The CDR3 loop is CASNPPKGQVWVYGYTF. The CDR3 nucleotides read TGTGCCAGCAATCCCCCGAAGGGGCAAGTTTGGGTCTATGGCTACACCTTC.

The rearrangement uses TRBV27 and TRBJ2-3; 8 bases agree with TRBD2. J gave up 2 bases and V 4 bases, and 8 bases lay outside the gene matches. Germline CDR1 reads MNHEY; CDR2 reads SMNVEV (reference sequence). The CDR3 is 16 residues long. This chain's CDR3 is CASSYGSGGYTDTQYF. The CDR3 DNA is TGTGCCAGCAGTTATGGGTCGGGGGGGTACACAGATACGCAGTATTTT.

The rearrangement joins TRBV6-5 to TRBJ2-6; D is possibly TRBD1 (6 bases). Germline V CDR1 and CDR2: MNHEY, SVGAGI. V lost 2 bases and J lost 0, with 8 bases in between. CDR3 size: 16 residues. CDR3 coding DNA: TGTGCCAGCAGTTACGACAGGTCCTCTGGGGCCAACGTCCTGACTTTC. Translating gives CASSYDRSSGANVLTF.

The rearrangement links TRBV5-1 to TRBJ2-2; possible D gene TRBD1, 6 bases. Germline-derived CDR1 and CDR2 are SGHRS and YFSETQ. Trimming removed 4 bases from V and 4 bases from J, with 14 bases in between. This CDR3 is built from 15 residues. The CDR3 DNA sequence: TGCGCCAGCAGCGTCAGGGGACCGGTCACCGGGGAGCTGTTTTTT. Translated, it gives CASSVRGPVTGELFF.

CDR3 loop: CASSPPAFITRGEKLFF. Written as DNA, the CDR3 is TGTGCCAGCTCACCACCGGCCTTCATTACTCGGGGTGAAAAACTGTTTTTT. The chain recombines TRBV18 with TRBJ1-4, with D unclear. V was cut by 0 bases and J by 7 bases, with 18 bases left in between. Per germline, CDR1 KGHSH and CDR2 LQKENI. The CDR3 length is 17 residues.

A remark on this clone: One end of the junction varies from germline; a read error may be responsible. The rearrangement joins TRBV6-1 to TRBJ1-2, with TRBD1 matching over 7 bases. Germline V lookup: CDR1 MNHNS, CDR2 SASEGT. This CDR3 spans 16 amino acids. Here the CDR3 DNA reads TGTGCCAGCAGTGAAGCGCGTAGGACAGGATACTACGGCTACACCTTC. Its translation is CASSEARRTGYYGYTF.

This clone has more than one count but fewer than ten. This sequence joins TRBV6-1 and TRBJ1-3; no reliable D call. With 0 bases removed from V and 2 bases from J, the gap between germline ends came to 5 bases. Per germline, CDR1 MNHNS and CDR2 SASEGT. The CDR3 runs 14 residues. CDR3: CASSEAEPGNTIYF. CDR3 bases: TGTGCCAGCAGTGAAGCGGAGCCTGGAAACACCATATATTTT.

The V call is TRBV12-5, the J call TRBJ2-3, with D maybe TRBD1 (6 bases). The V end lost 5 bases, the J end lost 0 bases, and 12 bases lay between the germline ends. The CDR3 spans 15 residues. Germline V gene lookup returns CDR1 LGHNT and CDR2 FRNRAP. The CDR3 bases are TGTGCTAGTGGTGGGAGTAGGGGGAGCACAGATACGCAGTATTTT. This translates into CASGGSRGSTDTQYF.

This clone was found once. The rearrangement joins TRBV19 to TRBJ2-6, with 11 nucleotides matching TRBD1. The J segment lost 2 bases and the V segment lost 5 bases, leaving 5 bases of the junction unmatched. This CDR3 is built from 17 residues. Germline values: CDR1 LNHDA, CDR2 SQIVND (reference sequence). CDR3 amino acids: CASSPRTGGPGANVLTF. As DNA, the CDR3 is TGTGCCAGTAGTCCTAGGACAGGGGGCCCTGGGGCCAACGTCCTGACTTTC.

Of note for this clone: Likely a read error: the CDR3 ends without its conserved phenylalanine or tryptophan. V and J are TRBV6-5 and TRBJ1-1; no clear D gene. The CDR3 loop spans 12 amino acids. Trimming pared 7 bases from V and 4 bases from J, leaving 10 bases between. Germline CDR1 MNHEY, CDR2 SVGAGI. The CDR3 spells CASTSGITEAFS. The CDR3 bases are TGTGCCAGCACCTCCGGGATCACTGAAGCTTTCTCT.

This CDR3 is CASSPREGTNYGYTF. CDR3 in DNA: TGTGCCAGCAGTCCTCGGGAGGGAACTAACTATGGCTACACCTTC. This chain joins TRBV6-5 and TRBJ1-2; D unresolved. Trimming removed 5 bases from V and 0 bases from J, with 13 bases in between. This CDR3 spans 15 amino acids. Germline V gives CDR1 MNHEY, CDR2 SVGAGI.

The chain has TRBV5-1 and TRBJ1-3; D ambiguous. Deletions cut 4 bases from V and 0 bases from J, with 11 bases between. CDR3 length equals 15 residues. Germline lookup yields CDR1 SGHRS and CDR2 YFSETQ. CDR3: CASSRHFDSGNTIYF. The CDR3 DNA reads TGCGCCAGCAGCCGACACTTTGACTCTGGAAACACCATATATTTT. Based on the CDR3 plus reference TRBV5-1 and TRBJ1-3, the full variable domain is KAGVTQTPRYLIKTRGQQVTLSCSPISGHRSVSWYQQTPGQGLQFLFEYFSETQRNKGNFPGRFSGRQFSNSRSEMNVSTLELGDSALYLCASSRHFDSGNTIYFGEGSWLTVV.

The chain combines TRBV10-1 with TRBJ2-7, with 7 nucleotides matching TRBD1. Germline trimming cut 2 bases from V and 3 bases from J; bases unmatched to any gene: 4. Germline loops: CDR1 WNHNN, CDR2 SYGVQD (reference sequence). CDR3 length: 14 residues. The CDR3 DNA is TGCGCCAGCAGTGAGGGACGGGACAGCTACGAGCAGTACTTC. It is translated as CASSEGRDSYEQYF.

V and J are TRBV4-2 and TRBJ1-2; the D is unclear. The CDR3 is 14 amino acids. Trimming left V 0 bases short and J 6 bases short, with 11 bases between. The germline gives CDR1 LGHNA, CDR2 YNFKEQ. The CDR3 DNA reads as TGTGCCAGCAGCCAAGATGCGGACTGGGATGGCTACACCTTC. Translating gives CASSQDADWDGYTF.

This sequence joins TRBV28 and TRBJ2-7; TRBD1 agrees at 7 bases. Germline V gives CDR1 MDHEN, CDR2 SYDVKM. The CDR3 spans 15 residues. After removal of 2 bases from V and 5 bases from J, the junction contained 9 bases not matched to a gene. DNA for the CDR3: TGTGCCAGCAGTTTACGCGACAGGGTAGGGCACGAGCAGTACTTC. Translation gives CASSLRDRVGHEQYF. Using reference TRBV28 and TRBJ2-7 for the parts outside the CDR3, the full variable domain is DVKVTQSSRYLVKRTGEKVFLECVQDMDHENMFWYRQDPGLGLRLIYFSYDVKMKEKGDIPEGYSVSREKKERFSLILESASTNQTSMYLCASSLRDRVGHEQYFGPGTRLTVT.

The rearrangement links TRBV5-1 to TRBJ2-7; the D gene is possibly TRBD2 (7 bases). The CDR3 is made up of 16 amino acids. Germline V lookup: CDR1 SGHRS, CDR2 YFSETQ. Deletions cut 5 bases from V and 3 bases from J, with 21 bases between. Here the CDR3 DNA reads TGCGCCAGCAGACTCTCGGCGGGGGCGGAATTCTACGAGCAGTACTTC. Amino acid sequence: CASRLSAGAEFYEQYF. The full variable domain, its missing parts supplied by reference TRBV5-1 and TRBJ2-7, is KAGVTQTPRYLIKTRGQQVTLSCSPISGHRSVSWYQQTPGQGLQFLFEYFSETQRNKGNFPGRFSGRQFSNSRSEMNVSTLELGDSALYLCASRLSAGAEFYEQYFGPGTRLTVT.